This T cell receptor (beta chain) was observed in a study of T cells after yellow fever vaccination. TCRdb redid the calling of the 5' RACE reads with MiXCR, one entry per CDR3 protein. This sample has over 45,000 distinct CDR3 sequences; around 6.2% occur once, and the top ten carry about a third. This clonotype was recorded many times. The germline CDR1 and CDR2 sequences are SQVTM and ANQGSEA. The ends were cut back, 6 bases at V and 8 bases at J, with 17 bases in the middle. The CDR3 totals 13 residues. Regarding the study as a whole: At 96% for CD4 and approximately 88% for CD8, most primary-vaccination clones showed up again after the booster. The secondary response showed a weaker magnitude and a faster peak, day 5 versus 15.

The receptor was derived from a young man who received the YFV17D yellow fever vaccine. The sequencing used PBMCs, either bulk or a sorted T-cell subset (CD4+, CD8+, memory, or dextramer-sorted; not recorded which), collected on the day of the yellow fever booster vaccination. This sequence joins TRBV29-1 and TRBJ1-5; the D is unclear. The CDR3 coding sequence is TGCAGCGTCGCCGACTATCCACGGGAGCCCCAGCATTTT. It yields the protein CSVADYPREPQHF.